What follows are 13 T cell receptor beta chains derived from one specimen sequenced in a study of cytomegalovirus exposure and HLA in healthy donors. 13 Jbeta primers and 60 Vbeta primers were used for the PCR. Method: immunoSEQ multiplex PCR; TCRdb's copy keeps in-frame clones and lacks some. The sample lists roughly 150,000 clones, 80% to 85% occurring once. Sequencing was performed on PBMCs. These receptors all stem from a male donor in good health and CMV-seronegative.

The chain carries TRBV28 and TRBJ1-4, with TRBD1 identical over 11 bases. This CDR3 comprises 15 residues. CDR1 MDHEN and CDR2 SYDVKM come from the germline V gene. Losses at the gene ends were 8 bases for V and 4 bases for J; bases not matched to a gene: 6. CDR3 residues: CASEGQGANNEKLFF. In nucleotides, the CDR3 is TGTGCCAGCGAAGGACAGGGGGCCAATAATGAAAAACTGTTTTTT.

The rearrangement links TRBV18 to TRBJ2-1; TRBD2 agrees at 12 bases. The CDR3 spans 15 residues. The germline V gene has CDR1 KGHSH and CDR2 LQKENI. Germline trimming cut 3 bases from V and 8 bases from J; bases unmatched to any gene: 5. The CDR3 here is CASSPTSGRRYEQFF. Written as DNA, the CDR3 is TGTGCCAGCTCACCGACTAGCGGGAGAAGGTATGAGCAGTTCTTC.

This sequence joins TRBV18 and TRBJ1-3; maybe TRBD1 (5 bases). Germline values: CDR1 KGHSH, CDR2 LQKENI. This CDR3 contains 15 residues. Trimming removed 2 bases at V and 2 bases at J, with 10 bases between. The CDR3: CASSPRQGTGNTIYF. The CDR3, as DNA: TGTGCCAGCTCACCAAGGCAGGGTACTGGAAACACCATATATTTT.

The chain links TRBV13 to TRBJ2-7; 12 bases line up with TRBD2. The CDR3 sequence is 14 residues long. The V gene's germline CDR1 is PRHDT and CDR2 FYEKMQ (reference sequence). V lost 3 bases, J lost 5 bases, and 2 bases stayed unmatched. CDR3 bases: TGTGCCAGCAGCTTGACTAGCGGGAGCCACGAGCAGTACTTC. Its translation: CASSLTSGSHEQYF.

V usage is TRBV4-3 and J usage is TRBJ2-1; 10 bases fit TRBD2. The CDR3 spans 16 residues. Germline CDR1 is LGHNA and CDR2 is YSLEER. With 0 bases clipped from V and 4 bases from J, the junction kept 3 bases outside the gene matches. CDR3 DNA sequence: TGCGCCAGCAGCCAAGAAACTAGCGGGATATACAATGAGCAGTTCTTC. Protein sequence: CASSQETSGIYNEQFF.

DNA of the CDR3: TGTGCCAGCAGCTTTGATAGGCCTAGCGGGCGTAGCTACAATGAGCAGTTCTTC. This sequence encodes CASSFDRPSGRSYNEQFF. The chain links TRBV12-1 to TRBJ2-1; the table's D call TRBD2 went unverified against the DNA. TRBV12-1 is annotated as a pseudogene. The CDR3 totals 18 residues.

J is TRBJ2-1 and V is TRBV9, with 8 positions matching TRBD2. In germline, CDR1 is SGDLS, CDR2 YYNGEE. The CDR3 is made up of 17 amino acids. Trimming cost V 0 bases and J 6 bases; bases outside gene matches: 11. As DNA, the CDR3 is TGTGCCAGCAGCGTAGGAGGGGGACTAGGTAGCTTCAATGAGCAGTTCTTC. This codes for CASSVGGGLGSFNEQFF. Full variable domain (remainder filled in from reference TRBV9 and TRBJ2-1): DSGVTQTPKHLITATGQRVTLRCSPRSGDLSVYWYQQSLDQGLQFLIQYYNGEERAKGNILERFSAQQFPDLHSELNLSSLELGDSALYFCASSVGGGLGSFNEQFFGPGTRLTVL.

This chain uses TRBV9 with TRBJ1-2, with 7 bases that match TRBD1. V was pared by 4 bases and J by 7 bases, with 10 bases of the junction left unmatched. There are 14 residues in the CDR3. Germline CDR1 and CDR2: SGDLS and YYNGEE. The DNA of the CDR3 is TGTGCCAGCAGCCCCCATGGGACAGCCCTTGGCTACACCTTC. Amino acids: CASSPHGTALGYTF.

The rearrangement uses TRBV6-5 and TRBJ1-4; 9 bases agree with TRBD1. The ends lost 4 bases at V and 5 bases at J; junction bases unmatched: 5. CDR3 length: 15 amino acids. Germline assignment: CDR1 MNHEY and CDR2 SVGAGI. The CDR3 DNA follows: TGTGCCAGCAGTTGGGGGACAGGGAGAAATGAAAAACTGTTTTTT. It is translated as CASSWGTGRNEKLFF.

V and J are TRBV11-3 and TRBJ2-2, with 9 bases that match TRBD1. Trimming removed 5 bases from V and 5 bases from J; junction bases left unmatched: 9. The CDR3 covers 16 residues. The V gene's germline CDR1 is SGHNT and CDR2 YENEEA. DNA of the CDR3: TGTGCCAGCAGCCCGAGGACAGGGGCGGTAACCGGGGAGCTGTTTTTT. It translates to CASSPRTGAVTGELFF.

The gene calls are TRBV6-5 and TRBJ2-7, with 7 bases identical to TRBD2. V lost 5 bases and J lost 7; bases outside the gene matches: 11. From germline, CDR1 is MNHEY and CDR2 SVGAGI. The CDR3 loop spans 14 amino acids. The CDR3 spells CASSVREGLQEQYF. The CDR3 nucleotides read TGTGCCAGCAGTGTGAGGGAGGGCCTTCAAGAGCAGTACTTC.

This clone was counted once. This CDR3 is CASSPDLAGGFYNEQFF. As DNA, the CDR3 is TGTGCCAGCTCACCCGACCTGGCGGGGGGCTTCTACAATGAGCAGTTCTTC. The chain recombines TRBV18 with TRBJ2-1; 8 bases line up with TRBD2. Germline CDR1 KGHSH, CDR2 LQKENI. J was trimmed by 3 bases and V by 3 bases; bases with no gene match: 10. CDR3 length equals 17 residues.

The chain joins TRBV19 to TRBJ2-7; D might be TRBD2 (5 bases). From germline, CDR1 is LNHDA and CDR2 SQIVND (reference sequence). The CDR3 is 14 residues long. V lost 1 base, J lost 2 bases, and 9 bases lay in between. The CDR3 loop is CASSIVHGTYEQYF. The CDR3 region has the DNA TGTGCCAGTAGTATAGTCCACGGGACCTACGAGCAGTACTTC.